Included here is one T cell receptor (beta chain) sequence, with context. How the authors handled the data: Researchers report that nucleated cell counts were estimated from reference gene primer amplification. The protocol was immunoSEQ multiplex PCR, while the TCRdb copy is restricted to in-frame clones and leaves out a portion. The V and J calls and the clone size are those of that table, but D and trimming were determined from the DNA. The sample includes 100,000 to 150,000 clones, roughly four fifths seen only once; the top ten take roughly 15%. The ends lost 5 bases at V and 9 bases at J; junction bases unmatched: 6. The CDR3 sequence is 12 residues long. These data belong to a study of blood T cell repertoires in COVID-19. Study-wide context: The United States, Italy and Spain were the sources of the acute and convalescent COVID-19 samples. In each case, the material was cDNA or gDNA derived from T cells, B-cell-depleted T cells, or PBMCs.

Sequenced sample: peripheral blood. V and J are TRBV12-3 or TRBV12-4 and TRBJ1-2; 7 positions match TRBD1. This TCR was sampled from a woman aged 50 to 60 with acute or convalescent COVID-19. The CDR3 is CASSNTRGSYTF. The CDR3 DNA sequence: TGTGCCAGCAGTAACACCAGGGGGAGCTACACCTTC.